These 10 T cell receptor beta chains originate from one sample sequenced in a study of T cells in Graves' hyperthyroidism and ophthalmopathy. RNA transcripts provided the source from which TCR beta CDR3 regions were amplified. Initially, a first-round RT-PCR of the TCR CDR3 employed the HTBI primer set. Using its own MiXCR run on the multiplex PCR reads, TCRdb lists one record per CDR3 protein. There are 500,000 or so distinct CDR3 sequences in the sample; about a sixth occur only once, and roughly 18% lies in the top ten. The sequencing sample was made of blood. These receptors were obtained from a woman aged 18-30 years with Graves' ophthalmopathy.

This chain connects TRBV10-3 to TRBJ1-6, with 7 bases identical to TRBD1. Trimming took 6 bases from V and 7 from J; bases not matched to a gene: 9. The germline V gene encodes CDR1 ENHRY and CDR2 SYGVKD. The CDR3 has 15 residues. The CDR3: CAIRERQGQNSPLHF. CDR3 in DNA: TGTGCCATCAGGGAGAGACAGGGTCAGAATTCACCCCTCCACTTT.

This clonotype appeared a few times. The chain uses TRBV19 and TRBJ2-5, with 10 bases lining up with TRBD2. CDR3 length: 16 amino acids. The J segment lost 5 bases and the V segment lost 2 bases, leaving 8 bases of the junction unmatched. Germline values: CDR1 LNHDA, CDR2 SQIVND (reference sequence). CDR3 loop: CASSISGGARVETQYF. The CDR3 region has the DNA TGTGCCAGTAGTATAAGCGGGGGGGCTAGAGTGGAGACCCAGTACTTC.

There are many counts of this clonotype. The rearrangement joins TRBV28 to TRBJ1-4; D is uncertain. V lost 6 bases, J lost 1 base, and 3 bases lay in between. The CDR3 runs to 12 residues. Germline V CDR1 and CDR2: MDHEN, SYDVKM. The CDR3 sequence is CASRLTNEKLFF. The CDR3, as DNA: TGTGCCAGCAGGTTAACTAATGAAAAACTGTTTTTT.

A few counts support this clonotype. The chain links TRBV9 to TRBJ2-3; D is unclear. Germline V CDR1 and CDR2: SGDLS, YYNGEE. The CDR3 loop spans 16 amino acids. Trimming shortened V by 0 bases and J by 3 bases, and 14 bases separated the two germline ends. CDR3 protein: CASSVGRSVGTDTQYF. CDR3 nucleotides: TGTGCCAGCAGCGTAGGGCGCTCGGTTGGAACAGATACGCAGTATTTT.

This clonotype was detected a few times. The J gene is TRBJ2-1, the V gene TRBV19, with TRBD1 matching 9 bases. Unmatched junction bases numbered 8, after V lost 5 bases and J lost 6 bases. CDR1 LNHDA and CDR2 SQIVND come from the germline V gene (reference sequence). This CDR3 has 15 residues. In DNA, the CDR3 is TGTGCCAGTAGTCTAGGACAGGGGTTCCCCAATGAGCAGTTCTTC. It codes for CASSLGQGFPNEQFF.

This clonotype was seen ten or more times. V is TRBV20-1 and J is TRBJ2-7, with a possible D match to TRBD2 (6 bases). Germline values: CDR1 DFQATT, CDR2 SNEGSKA (reference sequence). Trimming removed 4 bases at V and 0 bases at J, with 19 bases between. The CDR3 spans 16 residues. CDR3 DNA: TGCAGTGCTAAAGTGCCCCCCAGGGACTCCTCCTACGAGCAGTACTTC. This codes for CSAKVPPRDSSYEQYF.

This sequence joins TRBV29-1 and TRBJ1-2; D is unresolved. This CDR3 has 13 residues. With 0 bases removed from V and 2 bases from J, the gap between germline ends came to 7 bases. Per the germline V gene, CDR1 is SQVTM and CDR2 is ANQGSEA. CDR3 bases: TGCAGCGTTGAAGATAACCGGAACTATGGCTACACCTTC. Its translation is CSVEDNRNYGYTF.

This clonotype was detected only a few times. This rearrangement joins TRBV7-9 to TRBJ1-4; D is ambiguous. V shed 0 bases and J shed 4 bases, with 9 bases lying between them. The CDR3 is 15 amino acids. Germline CDR1 is SEHNR and CDR2 is FQNEAQ (reference sequence). The CDR3 DNA follows: TGTGCCAGCAGCTTAGCAGGTGCAGTTAATGAAAAACTGTTTTTT. It translates to CASSLAGAVNEKLFF.

This clonotype came up many times. The chain links TRBV28 to TRBJ2-7; 10 bases align to TRBD2. This CDR3 is 14 amino acids long. V was clipped by 3 bases and J by 6 bases; unmatched bases: 5. Germline V gene lookup returns CDR1 MDHEN and CDR2 SYDVKM. CDR3 sequence (DNA): TGTGCCAGCAGTTTGGGACTAGCGTGGGGCGAGCAGTACTTC. Its translation: CASSLGLAWGEQYF.

This clonotype was observed at least ten times. V usage is TRBV30 and J usage is TRBJ2-1; the D call may be TRBD1 or TRBD2 (5 bases each). CDR1 is GTSNPN and CDR2 is SVGIG in the germline V gene (reference sequence). The CDR3 totals 12 residues. V was shortened by 5 bases and J by 5 bases, with 10 bases between the two germline ends. The CDR3 nucleotides are TGTGCCTGGGGTGGGGACGACAATGAGCAGTTCTTC. It yields the protein CAWGGDDNEQFF.